The sample holds a few counts of the clone carrying this TCR beta chain. Its antigen is undetermined. The sample is drawn from a study of CD8 T cells in ankylosing spondylitis. TCRdb fed the 5' RACE reads into MiXCR, producing one record per CDR3 protein. The sample consists of around 320,000 distinct CDR3 sequences, roughly 20% of them appearing once. CDR1 and CDR2 (germline): DFQATT, SNEGSKA (reference sequence). Trimming took 2 bases from V and 3 from J, leaving 10 bases between them. This CDR3 region has 13 residues. Study conclusions and caveats: Significant enrichment of disease-linked clones was reportedly seen in matched ankylosing spondylitis synovial fluid. Typical of ankylosing spondylitis blood, it appeared, was a TCR beta motif of several highly homologous variants.

Sequenced: blood, either unsorted or a sorted T cell fraction (not recorded which). The J gene is TRBJ2-5, the V gene TRBV20-1; TRBD1 is a possible D gene (5 bases). The clonotype comes from a female donor with ankylosing spondylitis or in good health (not recorded which). DNA of the CDR3: TGCAGTGCTAGATCCACCAGGGAAGAGACCCAGTACTTC. This codes for CSARSTREETQYF.